This record looks at one TCR beta chain sequence and its context. The antigen remains unidentified. The CDR3 has 14 residues. Germline assignment: CDR1 SQVTM and CDR2 ANQGSEA. V was trimmed by 3 bases and J by 4 bases, leaving 16 bases between them. The sample is drawn from a study of T-cell reconstitution after alpha-beta-depleted transplantation in children. Study-wide findings and caveats: About two months after transplant, alpha-beta T cells reportedly came from several hundred expanded graft clones.

During its preparation, the TCRbeta library received unique molecular identifiers. TCRdb redid the calling of the PCR reads with MiXCR, one entry per CDR3 protein. Of 750,000 to 950,000 distinct CDR3 sequences listed, 16% are singletons. V gene TRBV29-1 combines with J gene TRBJ2-7; D gene uncertain. The source of this sequence is a male patient younger than 18 who had a stem cell transplant for acute lymphoblastic leukemia, so the T cells may come from the graft donor. The input for sequencing was PBMCs, mostly from graft donor cells, taken 360 days after TCRalphabeta/CD19-depleted stem cell transplant. The CDR3 reads CSVEAGYGLYEQYF. The CDR3 region has the DNA TGCAGCGTTGAGGCAGGATATGGTCTGTACGAGCAGTACTTC.